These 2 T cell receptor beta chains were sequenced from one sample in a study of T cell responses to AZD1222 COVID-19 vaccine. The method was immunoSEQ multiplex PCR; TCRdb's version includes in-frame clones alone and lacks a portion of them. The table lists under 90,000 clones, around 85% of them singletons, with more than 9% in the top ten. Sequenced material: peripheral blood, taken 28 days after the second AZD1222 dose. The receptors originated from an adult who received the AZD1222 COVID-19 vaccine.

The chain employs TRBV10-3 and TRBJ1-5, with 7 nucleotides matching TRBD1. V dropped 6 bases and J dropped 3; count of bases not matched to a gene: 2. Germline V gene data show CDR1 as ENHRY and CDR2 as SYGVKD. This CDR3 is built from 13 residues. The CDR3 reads CAIRGQNNQPQHF. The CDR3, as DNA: TGTGCCATCAGGGGACAGAACAATCAGCCCCAGCATTTT.

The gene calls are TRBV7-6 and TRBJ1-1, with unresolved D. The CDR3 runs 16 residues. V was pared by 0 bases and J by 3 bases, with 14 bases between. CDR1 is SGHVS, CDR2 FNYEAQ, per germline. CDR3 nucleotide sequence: TGTGCCAGCAGCTTAGCTGGTCACCGTGAGTACACTGAAGCTTTCTTT. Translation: CASSLAGHREYTEAFF. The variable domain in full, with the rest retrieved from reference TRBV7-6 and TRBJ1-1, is GAGVSQSPRYKVTKRGQDVALRCDPISGHVSLYWYRQALGQGPEFLTYFNYEAQQDKSGLPNDRFSAERPEGSISTLTIQRTEQRDSAMYRCASSLAGHREYTEAFFGQGTRLTVV.